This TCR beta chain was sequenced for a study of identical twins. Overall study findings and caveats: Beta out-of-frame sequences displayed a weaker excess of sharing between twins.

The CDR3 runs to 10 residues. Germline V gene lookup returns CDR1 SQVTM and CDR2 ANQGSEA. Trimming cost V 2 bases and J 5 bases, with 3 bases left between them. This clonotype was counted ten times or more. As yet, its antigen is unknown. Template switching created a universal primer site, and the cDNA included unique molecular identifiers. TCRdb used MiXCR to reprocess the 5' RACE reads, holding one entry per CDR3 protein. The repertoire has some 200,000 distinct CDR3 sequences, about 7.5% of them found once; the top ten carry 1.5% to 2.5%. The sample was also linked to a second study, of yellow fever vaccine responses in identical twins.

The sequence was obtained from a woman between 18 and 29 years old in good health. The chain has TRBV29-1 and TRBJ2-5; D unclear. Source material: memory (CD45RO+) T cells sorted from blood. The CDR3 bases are TGCAGCGTTGAAAGGGAGACCCAGTACTTC. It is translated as CSVERETQYF. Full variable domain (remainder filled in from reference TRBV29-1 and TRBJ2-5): SAVISQKPSRDICQRGTSLTIQCQVDSQVTMMFWYRQQPGQSLTLIATANQGSEATYESGFVIDKFPISRPNLTFSTLTVSNMSPEDSSIYLCSVERETQYFGPGTRLLVL.